This TCR beta chain is drawn from a study of blood T cell repertoires in COVID-19. As for the study in general: The samples span acute and convalescent COVID-19 from the United States, Italy and Spain. Sources were T cells, B-cell-depleted T cells, or PBMCs; the material itself was cDNA or gDNA.

The germline gives CDR1 LGHDT, CDR2 YNNKEL (reference sequence). V dropped 1 base and J dropped 6 bases, with 18 bases sitting between them. The CDR3 runs to 16 residues. This table comes from immunoSEQ multiplex PCR, and its TCRdb copy is limited to in-frame clones, with some not included. Of about 35,000 clones detected, about four fifths appear once; the ten largest clones hold about 3.3%. J is TRBJ1-2 and V is TRBV3-1 (or the pseudogene TRBV3-2); D might be TRBD1 (5 bases). Input material: peripheral blood. The sequence was obtained from a man aged 50-59 years with acute or convalescent COVID-19. The CDR3 spells CASSQVGLSLGDGYTF. CDR3 bases: TGTGCCAGCAGCCAAGTGGGACTCTCACTAGGGGATGGCTACACCTTC.